One and the same sample provided the 23 T cell receptor beta chains below, sequenced in a study of OX40 agonist ivuxolimab in advanced cancers. The data were produced by immunoSEQ multiplex PCR, yet TCRdb's version contains in-frame clones alone and is incomplete. The sample shows 90,000 to 100,000 clones, more than 85% of them seen only once. Sample: CD4+ or CD8+ T cells sorted from blood, taken in a trial of the OX40 agonist ivuxolimab. These receptors came from an adult with an advanced solid tumor such as melanoma, head and neck, liver or kidney cancer.

The CDR3 region has the DNA TGTGCCAGTAGTATTGGGACGGACCATAATGAAAAACTGTTTTTT. This translates into CASSIGTDHNEKLFF. The genes are TRBV19 and TRBJ1-4; D is possibly TRBD1 (5 bases). The germline V gene encodes CDR1 LNHDA and CDR2 SQIVND (reference sequence). V lost 3 bases and J lost 4, with 12 bases in between. CDR3 length equals 15 residues. Full variable domain (missing parts from reference TRBV19 and TRBJ1-4): DGGITQSPKYLFRKEGQNVTLSCEQNLNHDAMYWYRQDPGQGLRLIYYSQIVNDFQKGDIAEGYSVSREKKESFPLTVTSAQKNPTAFYLCASSIGTDHNEKLFFGSGTQLSVL.

The chain combines TRBV28 with TRBJ1-5, with a possible D match to TRBD1 (6 bases). CDR1 is MDHEN and CDR2 is SYDVKM in the germline V gene. Deletions cut 5 bases from V and 7 bases from J, with 12 bases between. This CDR3 region has 13 residues. The CDR3 bases are TGTGCCAGCAGTCTGACAGGCCGCCAGCCCCAGCATTTT. This sequence encodes CASSLTGRQPQHF.

This chain links TRBV7-6 with TRBJ2-3; TRBD2 is a possible D gene (5 bases). Germline CDR1 and CDR2: SGHVS and FNYEAQ. The germline V and J ends were trimmed by 5 bases and 4 bases, with 10 bases remaining between them. The CDR3 is 13 amino acids. For the CDR3, the DNA is TGTGCCAGCAGCCAAGCGGTCGCAGATACGCAGTATTTT. It specifies CASSQAVADTQYF.

The chain carries TRBV5-6 and TRBJ2-1; TRBD2 matches 10 bases. V shed 4 bases and J 5 bases; nucleotides not matched to a gene: 6. The CDR3 spans 15 residues. The germline V gene encodes CDR1 SGHDT and CDR2 YYEEEE. CDR3 in DNA: TGTGCCAGCAGCCCTAGCGGGAGATGGGACAATGAGCAGTTCTTC. Its translation is CASSPSGRWDNEQFF.

This clone was detected a few times. V usage is TRBV2 and J usage is TRBJ1-6; D not certain. The V end lost 6 bases, the J end lost 4 bases, and 7 bases lay between the germline ends. Germline V gene lookup returns CDR1 SNHLY and CDR2 FYNNEI. The CDR3 has 13 amino acids. The CDR3: CASRNTYNSPLHF. CDR3 sequence (DNA): TGTGCCAGCAGGAACACGTATAATTCACCCCTCCACTTT.

This chain connects TRBV6-1 to TRBJ1-6, with D perhaps matching TRBD1 (5 bases). There are 14 residues in the CDR3. In germline, CDR1 is MNHNS, CDR2 SASEGT. V was cut by 3 bases and J by 10 bases, with 13 bases left in between. CDR3 sequence reads: CASSELGGNSPLHF. The DNA for the CDR3 is TGTGCCAGCAGTGAGCTTGGGGGTAACTCACCCCTCCACTTT.

The genes are TRBV28 and TRBJ1-4; 11 bases are shared with TRBD1. Germline lookup yields CDR1 MDHEN and CDR2 SYDVKM. The ends lost 3 bases at V and 4 bases at J; junction bases unmatched: 16. This CDR3 contains 20 residues. CDR3 DNA: TGTGCCAGCAGTTTGCCTAACGAACTGGACAGGGGGCGAGGTAATGAAAAACTGTTTTTT. It translates to CASSLPNELDRGRGNEKLFF.

The chain carries TRBV10-3 and TRBJ1-1, with unresolved D. The CDR3 totals 14 residues. Trimming removed 7 bases at V and 5 bases at J, with 17 bases between. Germline V gene lookup returns CDR1 ENHRY and CDR2 SYGVKD. Written as DNA, the CDR3 is TGTGCCATCACGAGCCAGGCCAGACGGACTGAAGCTTTCTTT. Amino acids: CAITSQARRTEAFF.

In nucleotides, the CDR3 is TGCGCCAGCAGCCAAGATACAGCGGACTCCTACAATGAGCAGTTCTTC. Encoded protein: CASSQDTADSYNEQFF. This chain links TRBV4-1 with TRBJ2-1; TRBD2 might be the D (5 bases). The CDR3 contains 16 residues. Trimming pared 0 bases from V and 0 bases from J, leaving 9 bases between. Per the germline V gene, CDR1 is MGHRA and CDR2 is YSYEKL.

This clone was counted only a few times. V and J are TRBV19 and TRBJ1-2, with 9 positions matching TRBD1. The length of the CDR3 is 14 residues. V dropped 7 bases and J dropped 6; count of bases not matched to a gene: 9. CDR1 and CDR2 (germline): LNHDA, SQIVND (reference sequence). CDR3 DNA sequence: TGTGCCAGTACCTCCGGGGACAGGGCGCATGGCTACACCTTC. It codes for CASTSGDRAHGYTF.

V usage is TRBV20-1 and J usage is TRBJ2-3; D is uncertain. The CDR3 contains 11 residues. V was shortened by 6 bases and J by 2 bases, with 6 bases between the two germline ends. Germline-derived CDR1 and CDR2 are DFQATT and SNEGSKA (reference sequence). CDR3 amino acids: CSARFTDTQYF. CDR3 nucleotide sequence: TGCAGTGCGAGGTTCACAGATACGCAGTATTTT.

J is TRBJ1-2 and V is TRBV28; perhaps TRBD1 as D (6 bases). The CDR3 spans 13 residues. Germline values: CDR1 MDHEN, CDR2 SYDVKM. The V end lost 6 bases, the J end lost 4 bases, and 12 bases lay between the germline ends. The chain's CDR3 is CASSRGPGYGYTF. The CDR3 nucleotides are TGTGCCAGCAGCCGGGGGCCTGGCTATGGCTACACCTTC.

This clone has more than one count but fewer than ten. This rearrangement joins TRBV11-2 to TRBJ1-2; TRBD1 matches at 7 bases. V lost 4 bases, J lost 4 bases, and 18 bases stayed unmatched. This CDR3 is built from 18 residues. Germline assignment: CDR1 SGHAT and CDR2 FQNNGV. The CDR3: CASSSRPMTGTLTYGYTF. CDR3 nucleotides: TGTGCCAGCAGCTCCCGACCAATGACAGGGACATTGACCTATGGCTACACCTTC.

The chain is built from TRBV30 and TRBJ2-7; the D gene could be TRBD1 or TRBD2 (6 bases each). Germline-derived CDR1 and CDR2 are GTSNPN and SVGIG (reference sequence). CDR3 length: 12 residues. The V gene lost 2 bases and the J gene lost 6 bases, with 11 bases spanning the gap. CDR3 protein: CAWSTGGLEQYV. CDR3 DNA sequence: TGTGCCTGGAGTACCGGGGGCCTCGAGCAGTACGTC.

The chain couples TRBV30 to TRBJ1-5; D unresolved. This CDR3 spans 13 amino acids. Trimming shortened V by 0 bases and J by 2 bases, and 5 bases separated the two germline ends. Germline CDR1 GTSNPN, CDR2 SVGIG (reference sequence). The CDR3 sequence: CAWSVNGNQPQHF. CDR3 sequence (DNA): TGTGCCTGGAGTGTAAATGGCAATCAGCCCCAGCATTTT.

This clone appeared a few times. The V gene is TRBV5-1, the J gene TRBJ2-5; 13 bases match TRBD2. This CDR3 region has 15 residues. The junction had 4 bases not matched to a gene; V was cut back by 3 bases and J by 5 bases. CDR1 is SGHRS and CDR2 is YFSETQ in the germline V gene. This CDR3 reads CASSSGLAGTETQYF. The CDR3 bases are TGCGCCAGCAGCTCGGGACTAGCGGGGACGGAGACCCAGTACTTC. The full variable domain, with the rest looked up from reference TRBV5-1 and TRBJ2-5, is KAGVTQTPRYLIKTRGQQVTLSCSPISGHRSVSWYQQTPGQGLQFLFEYFSETQRNKGNFPGRFSGRQFSNSRSEMNVSTLELGDSALYLCASSSGLAGTETQYFGPGTRLLVL.

This chain uses TRBV28 with TRBJ1-5; no clear D. Deletions cut 4 bases from V and 7 bases from J, with 14 bases between. The CDR3 has 14 residues. Germline V gene data show CDR1 as MDHEN and CDR2 as SYDVKM. The CDR3 reads CASSSGRSGQPQHF. The DNA of the CDR3 is TGTGCCAGCAGTTCGGGGAGGAGTGGGCAGCCCCAGCATTTT.

This chain links TRBV7-2 with TRBJ2-3; D is uncertain. Germline CDR1 reads SGHTA; CDR2 reads FQGNSA. The CDR3 length is 11 residues. The germline V and J ends were trimmed by 5 bases and 4 bases, with 4 bases remaining between them. CDR3 in DNA: TGTGCCAGCAGCCGCCCAGATACGCAGTATTTT. Residues: CASSRPDTQYF.

This chain links TRBV7-9 with TRBJ1-1, with D possibly matching TRBD1 (5 bases). Germline lookup yields CDR1 SEHNR and CDR2 FQNEAQ (reference sequence). CDR3 length: 14 residues. Trimming took 3 bases from V and 6 from J, leaving 14 bases between them. The CDR3 DNA follows: TGTGCCAGCAGCTTGCAGGGACCGGGGGCTGAAGCTTTCTTT. Its translation: CASSLQGPGAEAFF.

V is TRBV4-1 and J is TRBJ2-5, with D perhaps given as TRBD1 or TRBD2 (7 bases each). V lost 4 bases to trimming and J lost 5 bases, with 17 bases between them. From germline, CDR1 is MGHRA and CDR2 YSYEKL. This CDR3 has 15 amino acids. CDR3 in DNA: TGCGCCAGCAGCCTGGGGGGAGGGGGCGGCGAGACCCAGTACTTC. Protein product: CASSLGGGGGETQYF.

The chain carries TRBV28 and TRBJ1-5, with TRBD1 matching 7 bases. V dropped 5 bases and J dropped 3; count of bases not matched to a gene: 10. The CDR3 length is 16 residues. Germline V gene sequence: CDR1 MDHEN, CDR2 SYDVKM. CDR3 loop: CASSNRGRQPNQPQHF. The CDR3 region has the DNA TGTGCCAGCAGTAACAGGGGCCGCCAACCCAATCAGCCCCAGCATTTT.

This clone was counted once. V gene TRBV11-2 combines with J gene TRBJ2-7, with D perhaps matching TRBD1 (6 bases). The V gene lost 1 base and the J gene lost 3 bases, with 10 bases spanning the gap. Germline loops: CDR1 SGHAT, CDR2 FQNNGV. The CDR3 runs to 14 residues. The CDR3 region is CASSLGPGVYEQYV. The DNA for the CDR3 is TGTGCCAGCAGCTTAGGTCCAGGGGTCTACGAGCAGTACGTC.

The V gene is TRBV5-4, the J gene TRBJ2-1, with D maybe TRBD2 (6 bases). Trimming stripped 0 bases from V and 8 bases from J, with 9 bases between. The CDR3 runs 13 residues. CDR1 and CDR2 (germline): SGHNT, YYREEE (reference sequence). The CDR3, as DNA: TGTGCCAGCAGCTTGGCCCCTAGCGATGAGCAGTTCTTC. Its protein is CASSLAPSDEQFF.